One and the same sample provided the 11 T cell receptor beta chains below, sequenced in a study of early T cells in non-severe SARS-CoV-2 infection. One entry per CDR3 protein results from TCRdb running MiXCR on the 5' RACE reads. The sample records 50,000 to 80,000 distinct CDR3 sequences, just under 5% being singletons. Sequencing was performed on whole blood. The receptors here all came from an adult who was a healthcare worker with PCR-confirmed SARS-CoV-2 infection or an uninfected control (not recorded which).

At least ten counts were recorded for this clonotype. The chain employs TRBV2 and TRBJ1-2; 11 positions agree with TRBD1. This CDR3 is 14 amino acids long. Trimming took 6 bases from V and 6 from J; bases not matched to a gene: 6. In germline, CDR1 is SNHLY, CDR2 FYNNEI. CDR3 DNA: TGTGCCAGCAGGAGGACAGGGGGCGCGGATGGCTACACCTTC. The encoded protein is CASRRTGGADGYTF.

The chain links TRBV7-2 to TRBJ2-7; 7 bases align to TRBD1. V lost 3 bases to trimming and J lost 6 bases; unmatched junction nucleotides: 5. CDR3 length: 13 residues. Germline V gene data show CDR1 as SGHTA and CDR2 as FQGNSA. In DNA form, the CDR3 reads TGTGCCAGCAGCTTTTGGCAGGGGGTCGAGCAGTACTTC. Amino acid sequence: CASSFWQGVEQYF.

The chain's CDR3 is CASSQTQEDTIYF. In nucleotides, the CDR3 is TGTGCCAGCAGCCAGACCCAAGAAGACACCATATATTTT. The chain uses TRBV4-2 and TRBJ1-3; D is unclear. The CDR3 extends over 13 amino acids. Germline lookup yields CDR1 LGHNA and CDR2 YNFKEQ. V lost 3 bases and J 8 bases, leaving 11 bases between the germline ends.

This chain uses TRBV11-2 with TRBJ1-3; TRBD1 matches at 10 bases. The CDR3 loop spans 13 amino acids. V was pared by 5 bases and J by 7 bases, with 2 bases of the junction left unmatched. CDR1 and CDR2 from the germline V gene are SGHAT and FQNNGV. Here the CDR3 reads CASSTGQGNTIYF. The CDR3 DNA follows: TGTGCCAGCAGCACGGGACAGGGGAACACCATATATTTT.

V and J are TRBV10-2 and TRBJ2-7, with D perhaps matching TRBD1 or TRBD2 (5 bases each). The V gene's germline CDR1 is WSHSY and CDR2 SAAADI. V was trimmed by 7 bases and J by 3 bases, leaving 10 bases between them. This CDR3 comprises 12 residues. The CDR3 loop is CASTGTFYEQYF. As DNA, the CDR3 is TGCGCCAGCACCGGGACCTTCTACGAGCAGTACTTC.

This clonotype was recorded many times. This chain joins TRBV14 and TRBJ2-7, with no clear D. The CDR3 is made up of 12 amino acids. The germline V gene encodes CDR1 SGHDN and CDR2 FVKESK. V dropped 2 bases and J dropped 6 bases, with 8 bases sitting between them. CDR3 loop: CASSQPLREQYF. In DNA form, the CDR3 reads TGTGCCAGCAGCCAACCTCTCCGCGAGCAGTACTTC.

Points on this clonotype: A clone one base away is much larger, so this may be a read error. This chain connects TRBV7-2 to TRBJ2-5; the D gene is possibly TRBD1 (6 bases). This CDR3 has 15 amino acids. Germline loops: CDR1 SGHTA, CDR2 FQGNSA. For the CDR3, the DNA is TGTGCCAGCAGCTTAGACGTCAGGGGCTTAGAGACCCTGTACTTC. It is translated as CASSLDVRGLETLYF. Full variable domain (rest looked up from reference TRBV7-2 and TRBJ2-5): GAGVSQSPSNKVTEKGKDVELRCDPISGHTALYWYRQSLGQGLEFLIYFQGNSAPDKSGLPSDRFSAERTGGSVSTLTIQRTQQEDSAVYLCASSLDVRGLETLYFGPGTRLLVL.

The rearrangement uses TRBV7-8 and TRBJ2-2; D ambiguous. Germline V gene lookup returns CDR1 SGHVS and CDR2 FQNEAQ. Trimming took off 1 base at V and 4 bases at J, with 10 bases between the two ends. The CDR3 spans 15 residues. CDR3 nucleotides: TGTGCCAGCAGCTTAGGCAACTCGTTCACCGGGGAGCTGTTTTTT. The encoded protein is CASSLGNSFTGELFF.

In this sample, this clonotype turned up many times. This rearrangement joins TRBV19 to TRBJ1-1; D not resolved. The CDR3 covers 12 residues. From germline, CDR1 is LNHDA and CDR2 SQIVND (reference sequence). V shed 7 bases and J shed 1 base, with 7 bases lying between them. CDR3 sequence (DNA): TGTGCCAGTAAAATAGGGAACACTGAAGCTTTCTTT. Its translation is CASKIGNTEAFF.

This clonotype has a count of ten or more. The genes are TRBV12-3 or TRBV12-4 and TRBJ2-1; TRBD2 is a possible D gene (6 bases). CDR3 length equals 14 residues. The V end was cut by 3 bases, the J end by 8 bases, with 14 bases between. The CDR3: CASSLAEGRDEQFF. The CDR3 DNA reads TGTGCCAGCAGTTTGGCGGAGGGCCGTGATGAGCAGTTCTTC.

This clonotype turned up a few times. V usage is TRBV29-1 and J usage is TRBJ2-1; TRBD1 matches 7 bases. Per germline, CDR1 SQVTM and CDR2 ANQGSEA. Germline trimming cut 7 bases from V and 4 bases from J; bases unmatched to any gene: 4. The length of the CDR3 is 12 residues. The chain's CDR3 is CSAQTGYNEQFF. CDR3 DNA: TGCAGCGCCCAGACAGGGTACAATGAGCAGTTCTTC.